The source of this T cell receptor (beta chain) is a study of T cells after yellow fever vaccination (dated by TCRdb to about 2019). Some background on the complete study: Libraries from fractions with low cell numbers were prepared with the SMART-Seq v4 Ultra Low Input RNA kit. To follow T-cell clones before and after both primary and booster YFV17D yellow fever vaccination, bulk TCR alpha and beta repertoires underwent longitudinal sequencing. Two healthy male donors made up the cohort, one aged 18 to 30 years and the other aged 30 to 40 years. Bulk PBMC replicates and cell subsets were isolated from blood drawn at multiple timepoints before and after both primary and secondary immunization. Findings and caveats that apply to the study as a whole: Because only two donors were included in the study, the extent to which the findings can be generalized is limited. Computational filtering was required because FACS-sorted repertoires could contain abundant contaminating clonotypes from the bulk population. Compared with the primary T-cell response, the secondary T-cell response was faster but weaker, reaching its peak on day 5 rather than on day 15. Most clones expanded after primary vaccination (approximately 95% of CD4 and about 85% of CD8) were re-detected after the booster, suggesting that broad memory maintenance occurred. A small fraction of clonotypes appeared in both the CD4 and CD8 compartments, likely as a result of convergent recombination.

TCR cDNA was made using 5'RACE template switching, a step that added a universal primer site and unique molecular identifiers. cDNA synthesis was primed from both the TCR alpha and TCR beta constant segments. Libraries were amplified in two PCR steps, with sample barcodes and sequencing adapters added in the second step. Sequencing of libraries was done on Illumina HiSeq 2500 (2x100 bp) or NovaSeq (2x150 bp). On the study's bioinformatics: Demultiplexing of reads and collapsing into UMI consensus sequences were performed with MIGEC, and V(D)J alignment was carried out with MiXCR. Vaccine-responding clonotypes were identified with edgeR using replicate PBMC samples, with FDR below 0.01 and a log2 fold change above 5 up to day 15 being required. Each bulk clonotype received a CD4 or CD8 identity based on whether the sequenced CD4 or CD8 repertoire contained that clonotype at higher abundance. The public reads were run again by TCRdb, first through fastp at Q25 and then through MiXCR, and only productive beta chains were kept. Rows are unified per CDR3 protein, each entry keeping the most common DNA and genes. The V and J calls follow TCRdb's processing rather than the paper's. Counted in this sample were approximately 550,000 distinct CDR3 sequences; around 21% of them appeared once. The top ten constitute over 11% of the sample.

Notes on this clonotype: It lacks a known antigen. Per-nucleotide qualities are absent, and no much larger clonotype sits a single base away.

Explained via the paper, the treatment or condition label denotes: live attenuated yellow fever vaccine strain. Two biological replicates of bulk PBMCs were collected at each blood-draw timepoint. A standard Ficoll-Paque protocol was used to isolate PBMCs from peripheral blood. TriZol was used to extract RNA from bulk PBMCs, CD4 and CD8 fractions, and dextramer-positive and dextramer-negative fractions. The CDR3, cysteine through phenylalanine, is 12 amino acids long. Kept here is only the CDR3 DNA, which spans 36 bases and is read in frame from base 1. Based on the germline V gene (reference sequence), the CDR1 and CDR2 sequences are SEHNR and FQNEAQ. The junction shows trimming of 1 base on V and 10 bases on J, plus 11 bases between the germline ends.

This sample comprised PBMCs, obtained 15 days after the yellow fever booster vaccination. The V gene is TRBV7-9 and the J gene is TRBJ2-7; the D gene cannot be resolved reliably. This receptor was obtained from a man aged 30 to 45 who received the YFV17D yellow fever vaccine. The nucleotide sequence is TGTGCCAGCAGCTTAGACACCACGTCCCAGTACTTC. Its amino acids are CASSLDTTSQYF.